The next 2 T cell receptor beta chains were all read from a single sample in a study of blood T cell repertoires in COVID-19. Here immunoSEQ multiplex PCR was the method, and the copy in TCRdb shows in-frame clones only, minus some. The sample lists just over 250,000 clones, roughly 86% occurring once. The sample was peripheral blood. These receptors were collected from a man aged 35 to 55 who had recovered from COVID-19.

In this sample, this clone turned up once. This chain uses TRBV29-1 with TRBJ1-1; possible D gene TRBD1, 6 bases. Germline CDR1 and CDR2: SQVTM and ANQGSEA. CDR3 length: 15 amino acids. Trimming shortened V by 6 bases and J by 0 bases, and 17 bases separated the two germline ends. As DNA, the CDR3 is TGCAGCGTCTCGATGACAGGTTTTGTGAACACTGAAGCTTTCTTT. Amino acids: CSVSMTGFVNTEAFF. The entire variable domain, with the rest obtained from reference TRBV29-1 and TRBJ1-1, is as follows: SAVISQKPSRDICQRGTSLTIQCQVDSQVTMMFWYRQQPGQSLTLIATANQGSEATYESGFVIDKFPISRPNLTFSTLTVSNMSPEDSSIYLCSVSMTGFVNTEAFFGQGTRLTVV.

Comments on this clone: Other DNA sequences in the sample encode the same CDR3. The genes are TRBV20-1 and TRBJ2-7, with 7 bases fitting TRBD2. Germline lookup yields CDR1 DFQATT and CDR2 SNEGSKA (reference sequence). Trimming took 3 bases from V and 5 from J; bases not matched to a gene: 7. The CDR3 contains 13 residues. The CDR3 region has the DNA TGCAGTGCTAGTCTGGCGGGAGTCCACGAGCAGTACTTC. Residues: CSASLAGVHEQYF.